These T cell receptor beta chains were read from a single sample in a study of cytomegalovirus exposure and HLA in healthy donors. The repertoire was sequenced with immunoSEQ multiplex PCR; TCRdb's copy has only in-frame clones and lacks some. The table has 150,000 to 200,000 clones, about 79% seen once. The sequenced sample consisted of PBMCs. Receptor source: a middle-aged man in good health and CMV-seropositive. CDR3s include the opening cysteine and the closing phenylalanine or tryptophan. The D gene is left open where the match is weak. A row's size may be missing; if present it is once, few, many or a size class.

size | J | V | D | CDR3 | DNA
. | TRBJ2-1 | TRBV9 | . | CASSPGLYNEQFF | TGTGCCAGCAGCCCGGGACTCTACAATGAGCAGTTCTTC
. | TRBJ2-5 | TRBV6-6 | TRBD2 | CASSWLAGEGETQYF | TGTGCCAGCAGTTGGCTAGCGGGAGAAGGGGAGACCCAGTACTTC
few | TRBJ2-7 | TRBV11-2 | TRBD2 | CASSLDIEVAGSYEQYF | TGTGCCAGCAGCTTAGATATAGAGGTAGCGGGATCCTACGAGCAGTACTTC
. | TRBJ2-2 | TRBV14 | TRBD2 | CASSQGGGRVTGELFF | TGTGCCAGCAGCCAAGGCGGCGGGAGAGTCACCGGGGAGCTGTTTTTT
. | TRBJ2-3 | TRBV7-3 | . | CASSVRGTTDTQYF | TGTGCCAGCAGCGTCCGGGGGACCACAGATACGCAGTATTTT
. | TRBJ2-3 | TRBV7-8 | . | CASSLQAFADTQYF | TGTGCCAGCAGCTTACAGGCGTTCGCAGATACGCAGTATTTT
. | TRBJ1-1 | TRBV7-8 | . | CASSLGTTLGTEAFF | TGTGCCAGCAGCTTGGGGACAACCTTAGGCACTGAAGCTTTCTTT
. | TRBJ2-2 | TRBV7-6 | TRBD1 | CASSRGQGGAGELFF | TGTGCCAGCAGCCGCGGACAGGGTGGGGCCGGGGAGCTGTTTTTT
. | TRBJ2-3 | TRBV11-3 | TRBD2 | CASSPAGGGADTQYF | TGTGCCAGCAGCCCAGCGGGAGGGGGCGCAGATACGCAGTATTTT
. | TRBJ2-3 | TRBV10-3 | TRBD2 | CAISDPGSGRVADTQYF | TGTGCCATCAGTGACCCCGGTAGCGGGAGGGTTGCAGATACGCAGTATTTT
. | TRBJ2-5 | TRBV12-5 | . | CASGLDRRGTQYF | TGTGCTAGTGGTTTGGATCGGCGCGGGACCCAGTACTTC
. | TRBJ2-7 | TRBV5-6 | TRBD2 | CASSTGLAGALGEQYF | TGTGCCAGCAGCACAGGACTAGCGGGAGCACTGGGGGAGCAGTACTTC
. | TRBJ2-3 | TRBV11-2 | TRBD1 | CASSWGQGGEF | TGTGCCAGCAGCTGGGGACAGGGGGGGGAATTT
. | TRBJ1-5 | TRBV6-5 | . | CASSKGSHQPQHF | TGTGCCAGCAGCAAGGGGTCCCATCAGCCCCAGCATTTT
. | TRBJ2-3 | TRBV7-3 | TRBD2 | CASSFGGARADTQYF | TGTGCCAGCAGCTTCGGGGGGGCTCGGGCAGATACGCAGTATTTT
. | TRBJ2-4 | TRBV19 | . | CASSREVKNIQYF | TGTGCCAGTAGCAGGGAGGTCAAAAACATTCAGTACTTC
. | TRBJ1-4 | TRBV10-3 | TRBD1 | CAISGTGANEKLFF | TGTGCCATCAGTGGGACAGGTGCTAATGAAAAACTGTTTTTT
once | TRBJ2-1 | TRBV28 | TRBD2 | CASIPLGGSYNEQFF | TGTGCCAGCATCCCGCTCGGGGGGTCCTACAATGAGCAGTTCTTC
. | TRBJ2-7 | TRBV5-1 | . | CASKTHREVYEQYF | TGCGCCAGCAAGACCCACAGGGAAGTCTACGAGCAGTACTTC
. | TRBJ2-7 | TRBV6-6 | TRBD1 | CASSPRRQGGYEQYF | TGTGCCAGCAGTCCCCGGCGACAGGGTGGCTACGAGCAGTACTTC
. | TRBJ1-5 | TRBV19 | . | CASSIGPQIYSNQPQHF | TGTGCCAGTAGTATAGGTCCACAAATTTATAGCAATCAGCCCCAGCATTTT
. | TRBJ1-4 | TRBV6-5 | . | CASSSLETREKLFF | TGTGCCAGCAGTTCCTTAGAGACACGGGAAAAACTGTTTTTT
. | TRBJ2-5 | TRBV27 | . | CASSFREEETQYF | TGTGCCAGCAGTTTTAGGGAGGAAGAGACCCAGTACTTC
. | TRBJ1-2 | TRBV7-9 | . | CASSLQGFGYGYTF | TGTGCCAGCAGCTTGCAGGGGTTCGGCTATGGCTACACCTTC
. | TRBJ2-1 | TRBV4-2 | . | CASSLAEGFNNEQFF | TGTGCCAGCAGCCTAGCGGAGGGGTTCAACAATGAGCAGTTCTTC
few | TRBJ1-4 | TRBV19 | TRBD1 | CASSIVGTVHDKLFF | TGTGCCAGTAGTATAGTCGGGACAGTGCATGACAAACTGTTTTTT
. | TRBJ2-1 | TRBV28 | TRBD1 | CASTSPTGGTYNEQFF | TGTGCCAGCACCTCACCTACAGGGGGGACCTACAATGAGCAGTTCTTC
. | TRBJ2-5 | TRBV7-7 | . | CASSPRAQPGNKQETQYF | TGTGCCAGCAGCCCGCGCGCCCAACCGGGAAACAAACAAGAGACCCAGTACTTC
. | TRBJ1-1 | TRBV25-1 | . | CASSKQGPEAFF | TGTGCCAGCAGTAAGCAGGGCCCTGAAGCTTTCTTT
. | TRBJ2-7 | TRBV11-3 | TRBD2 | CASSVSGNAYEQYF | TGTGCCAGCAGCGTTAGCGGGAACGCATACGAGCAGTACTTC
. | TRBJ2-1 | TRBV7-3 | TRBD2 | CASSLSRLAGGDEQFF | TGTGCCAGCAGCTTAAGTCGTCTAGCGGGAGGGGATGAGCAGTTCTTC
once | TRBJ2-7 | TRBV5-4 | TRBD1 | CASSRDSYEQYF | TGTGCCAGCAGTCGGGACAGTTACGAGCAGTACTTC
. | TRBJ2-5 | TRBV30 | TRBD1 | CARDRGTQETQYF | TGTGCCCGGGACAGGGGGACGCAAGAGACCCAGTACTTC
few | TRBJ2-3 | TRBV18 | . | CATSESRDTQYF | TGTGCCACCTCTGAAAGTAGAGATACGCAGTATTTT
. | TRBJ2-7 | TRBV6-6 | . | CASSMDSIEQYF | TGTGCCAGCAGCATGGACTCCATAGAGCAGTACTTC
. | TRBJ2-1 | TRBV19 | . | CASSPDWNEQFF | TGTGCCAGTAGTCCGGACTGGAATGAGCAGTTCTTC
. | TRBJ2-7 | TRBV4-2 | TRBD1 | CASSQETTGNPYEQYF | TGTGCCAGCAGCCAAGAAACGACAGGGAACCCCTACGAGCAGTACTTC
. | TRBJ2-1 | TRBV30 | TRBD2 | CAWSRGRAYNEQFF | TGTGCCTGGAGTCGCGGGAGGGCCTACAATGAGCAGTTCTTC
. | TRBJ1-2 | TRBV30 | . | CAWSVIAGLYGYTF | TGTGCCTGGAGTGTTATCGCAGGGCTCTATGGCTACACCTTC
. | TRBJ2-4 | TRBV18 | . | CASSEGLAKNSQYF | TGTGCCAGCTCGGAGGGTCTGGCCAAAAACAGTCAGTACTTC
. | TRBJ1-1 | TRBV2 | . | CASSESPRPEAFF | TGTGCCAGCAGTGAATCCCCTAGACCTGAAGCTTTCTTT
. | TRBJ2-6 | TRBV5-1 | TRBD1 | CASSSDGQAGANGLTF | TGCGCCAGCAGCTCCGACGGACAGGCCGGGGCCAACGGCCTGACTTTC
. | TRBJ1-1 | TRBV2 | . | CASSPLGSRAAEAFF | TGTGCCAGCAGCCCTTTGGGCTCCAGGGCCGCTGAAGCTTTCTTT
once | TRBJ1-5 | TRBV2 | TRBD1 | CASTGTGGNQPQHF | TGTGCCAGCACAGGGACAGGGGGCAATCAGCCCCAGCATTTT
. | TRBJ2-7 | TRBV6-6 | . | CASSRDSAYEQYF | TGTGCCAGCAGTCGAGACAGTGCCTACGAGCAGTACTTC
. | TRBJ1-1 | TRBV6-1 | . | CASSEQGRVTEAFF | TGTGCCAGCAGTGAGCAGGGAAGGGTCACTGAAGCTTTCTTT
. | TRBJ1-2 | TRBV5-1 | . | CASSTVGGADGYTF | TGCGCCAGCAGCACCGTTGGGGGGGCGGATGGCTACACCTTC
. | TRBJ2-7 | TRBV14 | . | CASSPTGIGGEQYF | TGTGCCAGCAGCCCTACAGGGATTGGAGGCGAGCAGTACTTC
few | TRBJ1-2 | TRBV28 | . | CASSQGTYGYTF | TGTGCCAGCAGTCAAGGGACTTATGGCTACACCTTC
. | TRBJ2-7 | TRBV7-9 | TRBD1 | CASSKGDRAPYEQYF | TGTGCCAGCAGTAAAGGGGACAGGGCCCCCTACGAGCAGTACTTC
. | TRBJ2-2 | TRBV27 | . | CASRLGARGNTGELFF | TGTGCCAGCCGCCTAGGGGCCAGGGGTAACACCGGGGAGCTGTTTTTT
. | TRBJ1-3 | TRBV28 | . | CASNRGSYSGNTIYF | TGTGCCAGCAATCGGGGGAGTTACTCTGGAAACACCATATATTTT
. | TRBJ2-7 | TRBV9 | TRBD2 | CASSPVGTSGYEQYF | TGTGCCAGCAGCCCAGTGGGGACTAGCGGCTACGAGCAGTACTTC
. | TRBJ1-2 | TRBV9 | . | CASSVSQVGYGYTF | TGTGCCAGCAGCGTATCACAGGTGGGCTATGGCTACACCTTC
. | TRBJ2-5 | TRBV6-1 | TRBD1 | CASSVEDRGRWETQYF | TGTGCCAGCAGTGTCGAGGACAGGGGGCGATGGGAGACCCAGTACTTC
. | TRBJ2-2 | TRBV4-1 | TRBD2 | CASSQTSGYTGELFF | TGCGCCAGCAGCCAGACTAGCGGGTACACCGGGGAGCTGTTTTTT
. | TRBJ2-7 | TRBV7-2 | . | CASSLAPVPTYEQYF | TGTGCCAGCAGCTTAGCGCCGGTGCCTACCTACGAGCAGTACTTC
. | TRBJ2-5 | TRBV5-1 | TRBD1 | CASSFIGTGEETQYF | TGCGCCAGCAGCTTTATCGGGACAGGGGAAGAGACCCAGTACTTC
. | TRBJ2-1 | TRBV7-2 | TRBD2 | CASSLVGGSLYNEQFF | TGTGCCAGCAGCTTAGTGGGCGGGAGCCTCTACAATGAGCAGTTCTTC
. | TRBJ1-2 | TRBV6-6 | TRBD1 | CATQQGGNYGYTF | TGTGCCACCCAACAGGGGGGGAACTATGGCTACACCTTC